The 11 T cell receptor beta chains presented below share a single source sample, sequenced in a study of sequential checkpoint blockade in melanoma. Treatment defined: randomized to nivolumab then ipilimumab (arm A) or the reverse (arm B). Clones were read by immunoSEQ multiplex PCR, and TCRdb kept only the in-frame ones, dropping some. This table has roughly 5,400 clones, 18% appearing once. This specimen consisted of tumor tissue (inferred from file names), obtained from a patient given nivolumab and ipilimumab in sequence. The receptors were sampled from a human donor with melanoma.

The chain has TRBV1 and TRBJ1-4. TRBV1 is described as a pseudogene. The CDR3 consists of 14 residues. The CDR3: CASSLSDGYEKLFF. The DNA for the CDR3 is TGCGCCAGCAGCCTCTCGGACGGCTATGAAAAACTGTTTTTT.

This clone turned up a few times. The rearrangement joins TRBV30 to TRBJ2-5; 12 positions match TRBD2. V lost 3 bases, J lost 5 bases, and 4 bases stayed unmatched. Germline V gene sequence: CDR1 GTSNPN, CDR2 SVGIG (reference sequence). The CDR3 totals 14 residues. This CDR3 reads CAWSLAGGTETQYF. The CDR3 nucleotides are TGTGCCTGGAGCCTAGCGGGGGGGACGGAGACCCAGTACTTC.

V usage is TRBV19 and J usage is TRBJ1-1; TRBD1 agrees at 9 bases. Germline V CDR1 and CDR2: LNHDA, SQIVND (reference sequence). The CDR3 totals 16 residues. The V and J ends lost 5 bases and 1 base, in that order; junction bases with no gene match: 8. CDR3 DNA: TGTGCCAGTAGTTTGCTCTCGGGACAGGGGAACACTGAAGCTTTCTTT. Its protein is CASSLLSGQGNTEAFF. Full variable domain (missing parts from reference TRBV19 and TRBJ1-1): DGGITQSPKYLFRKEGQNVTLSCEQNLNHDAMYWYRQDPGQGLRLIYYSQIVNDFQKGDIAEGYSVSREKKESFPLTVTSAQKNPTAFYLCASSLLSGQGNTEAFFGQGTRLTVV.

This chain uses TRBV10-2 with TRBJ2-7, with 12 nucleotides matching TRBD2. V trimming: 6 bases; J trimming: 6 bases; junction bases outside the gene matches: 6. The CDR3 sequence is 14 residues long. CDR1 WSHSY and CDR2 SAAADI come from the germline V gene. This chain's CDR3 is CASSSSGGAGEQYF. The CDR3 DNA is TGCGCCAGCAGCTCTAGCGGGGGGGCCGGCGAGCAGTACTTC.

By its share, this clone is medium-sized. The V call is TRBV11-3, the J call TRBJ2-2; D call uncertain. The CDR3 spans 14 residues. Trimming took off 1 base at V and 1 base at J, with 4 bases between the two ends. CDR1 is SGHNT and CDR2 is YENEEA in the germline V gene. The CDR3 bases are TGTGCCAGCAGCTTAGTTCTGAACACCGGGGAGCTGTTTTTT. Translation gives CASSLVLNTGELFF.

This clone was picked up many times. This CDR3 reads CASSYSRWSGNTIYF. The CDR3 coding sequence is TGTGCCAGCAGTTACTCGCGGTGGTCTGGAAACACCATATATTTT. The chain joins TRBV6-8 to TRBJ1-3; no reliable D call. Germline-derived CDR1 and CDR2 are MNHGY and SAAAGT. CDR3 length: 15 residues. Trimming left V 0 bases short and J 1 base short, with 7 bases between.

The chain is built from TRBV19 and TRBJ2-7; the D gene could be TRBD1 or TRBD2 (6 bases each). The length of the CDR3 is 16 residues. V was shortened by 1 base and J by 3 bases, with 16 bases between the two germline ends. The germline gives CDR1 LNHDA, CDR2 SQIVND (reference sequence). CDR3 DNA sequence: TGTGCCAGTAGTATAGGTGGGGGGCCAAATTACTACGAGCAGTACTTC. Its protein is CASSIGGGPNYYEQYF.

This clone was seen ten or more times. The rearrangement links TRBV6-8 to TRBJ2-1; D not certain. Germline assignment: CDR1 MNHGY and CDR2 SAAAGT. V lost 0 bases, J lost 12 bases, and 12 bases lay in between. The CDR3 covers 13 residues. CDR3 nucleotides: TGTGCCAGCAGTTACTCGATTTCCGGTGGGCAGTTCTTC. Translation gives CASSYSISGGQFF.

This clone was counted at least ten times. CDR3 loop: CASSLVGVGVTEAFF. The DNA for the CDR3 is TGTGCCAGCAGCTTGGTTGGTGTTGGGGTTACTGAAGCTTTCTTT. This rearrangement joins TRBV11-3 to TRBJ1-1; D remains unclear. CDR1 is SGHNT and CDR2 is YENEEA in the germline V gene. The CDR3 has 15 amino acids. Trimming cost V 3 bases and J 5 bases, with 16 bases left between them.

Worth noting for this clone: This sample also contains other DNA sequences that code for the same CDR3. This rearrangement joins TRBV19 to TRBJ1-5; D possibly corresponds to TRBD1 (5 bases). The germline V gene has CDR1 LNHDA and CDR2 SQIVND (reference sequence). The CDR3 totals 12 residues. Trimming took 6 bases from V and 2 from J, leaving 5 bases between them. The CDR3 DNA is TGTGCCAGTAGAGGGGGCAATCAGCCCCAGCATTTT. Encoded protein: CASRGGNQPQHF.

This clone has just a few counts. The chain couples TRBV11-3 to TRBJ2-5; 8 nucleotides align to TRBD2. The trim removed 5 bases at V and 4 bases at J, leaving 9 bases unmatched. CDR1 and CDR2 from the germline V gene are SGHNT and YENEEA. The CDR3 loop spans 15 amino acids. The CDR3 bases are TGTGCCAGCAGCCCGGGACTAGGTTTGATAGAGACCCAGTACTTC. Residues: CASSPGLGLIETQYF.